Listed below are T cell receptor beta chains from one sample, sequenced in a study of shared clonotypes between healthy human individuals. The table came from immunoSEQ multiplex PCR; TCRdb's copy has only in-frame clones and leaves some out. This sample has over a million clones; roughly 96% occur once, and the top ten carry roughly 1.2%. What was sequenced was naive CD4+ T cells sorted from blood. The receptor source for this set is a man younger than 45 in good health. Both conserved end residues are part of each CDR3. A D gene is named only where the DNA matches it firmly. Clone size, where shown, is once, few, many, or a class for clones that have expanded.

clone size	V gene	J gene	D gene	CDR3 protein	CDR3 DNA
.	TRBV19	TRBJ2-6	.	CASSIQGSGANVLTF	TGTGCCAGTAGTATTCAGGGCTCTGGGGCCAACGTCCTGACTTTC
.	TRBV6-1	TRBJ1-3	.	CASSGAGLGALRGNTIYF	TGTGCCAGCAGTGGCGCAGGGTTGGGCGCTCTCCGAGGAAACACCATATATTTT
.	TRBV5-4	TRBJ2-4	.	CASSLGGATEDIQYF	TGTGCCAGCAGCTTGGGTGGGGCCACGGAGGACATTCAGTACTTC
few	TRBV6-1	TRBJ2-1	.	CASREGIIINEQFF	TGTGCCAGCAGGGAAGGTATTATCATCAATGAGCAGTTCTTC
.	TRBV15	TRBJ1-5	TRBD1	CATSPPGTGFQPQHF	TGTGCCACCAGCCCACCCGGGACAGGGTTTCAGCCCCAGCATTTT
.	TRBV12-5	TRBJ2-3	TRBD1	CASAVTGVGADTQYF	TGTGCTAGTGCCGTGACAGGGGTGGGGGCAGATACGCAGTATTTT
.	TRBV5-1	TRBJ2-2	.	CASSLEGWDTGELFF	TGCGCCAGCAGCTTGGAGGGATGGGACACCGGGGAGCTGTTTTTT
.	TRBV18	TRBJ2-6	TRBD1	CASSDRFLSGANVLTF	TGTGCCAGCTCGGACAGGTTTCTCTCTGGGGCCAACGTCCTGACTTTC
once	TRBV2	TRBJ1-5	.	CASSELRRLKQPQHF	TGTGCCAGCAGTGAACTAAGGCGCCTAAAACAGCCCCAGCATTTT
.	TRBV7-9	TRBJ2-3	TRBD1	CASSPDRGRGTDTQYF	TGTGCCAGCAGCCCCGACAGGGGGCGAGGCACAGATACGCAGTATTTT
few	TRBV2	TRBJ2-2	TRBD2	CASSPGLAGAGTGELFF	TGTGCCAGCAGCCCGGGACTAGCGGGAGCGGGGACCGGGGAGCTGTTTTTT
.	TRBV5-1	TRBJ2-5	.	CASSLQGGRETQYF	TGCGCCAGCAGCCTACAGGGTGGCCGAGAGACCCAGTACTTC
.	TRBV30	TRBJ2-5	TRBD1	CAWSGGQGAVETQYF	TGTGCCTGGAGCGGGGGACAGGGGGCGGTGGAGACCCAGTACTTC
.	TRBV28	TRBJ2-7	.	CASSLRGTLEEQYF	TGTGCCAGCAGTTTAAGGGGGACTCTGGAGGAGCAGTACTTC
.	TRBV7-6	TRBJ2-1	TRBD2	CASSLDLRTGGLSSYNEQFF	TGTGCCAGCAGCTTAGATCTCAGGACGGGAGGACTAAGCTCCTACAATGAGCAGTTCTTC
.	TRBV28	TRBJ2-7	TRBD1	CASRFGDRGSSEQYF	TGTGCCAGCAGATTTGGGGACAGGGGGAGTTCGGAGCAGTACTTC
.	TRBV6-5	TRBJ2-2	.	CASSYSGGELFF	TGTGCCAGCAGTTACTCTGGCGGGGAGCTGTTTTTT
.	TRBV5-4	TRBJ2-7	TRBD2	CASSTGLAGNEQYF	TGTGCCAGCAGCACCGGACTAGCGGGAAACGAGCAGTACTTC